Following are 12 T cell receptor beta chains from one sample sequenced in a study of ipilimumab plus nivolumab after autologous stem cell transplantation. The protocol was immunoSEQ multiplex PCR, while the TCRdb copy is restricted to in-frame clones and leaves out a portion. The sample consists of approximately 80,000 clones, 83% of them appearing once. Sample: PBMCs, taken in a trial of ipilimumab plus nivolumab as post-transplant consolidation. These receptor sequences come from a male donor with diffuse large B-cell lymphoma.

In its sample, this clone was seen once. This chain connects TRBV6-5 to TRBJ1-5; 11 nucleotides line up with TRBD1. The CDR3 covers 13 residues. CDR1 and CDR2 from the germline V gene are MNHEY and SVGAGI. Unmatched junction bases numbered 5, after V lost 8 bases and J lost 8 bases. CDR3 nucleotides: TGTGCCAGCGGGGACAGGGGGTGGGAGCCCCAGCATTTT. It is translated as CASGDRGWEPQHF.

The gene calls are TRBV12-5 and TRBJ2-5, with TRBD2 identical over 11 bases. There are 16 residues in the CDR3. CDR1 LGHNT and CDR2 FRNRAP come from the germline V gene. After removal of 1 base from V and 2 bases from J, the junction contained 3 bases not matched to a gene. CDR3 protein: CASGLGRLAGQETQYF. CDR3 DNA: TGTGCTAGTGGTTTGGGCCGACTAGCGGGACAAGAGACCCAGTACTTC.

This chain links TRBV19 with TRBJ1-2; 8 bases align to TRBD1. Per germline, CDR1 LNHDA and CDR2 SQIVND (reference sequence). The CDR3 sequence is 13 residues long. V was pared by 5 bases and J by 8 bases, with 7 bases of the junction left unmatched. The CDR3 DNA reads as TGTGCCAGTAGTGTCGACAGGGGAGGCGGCTACACCTTC. It specifies CASSVDRGGGYTF.

The genes are TRBV4-2 and TRBJ2-5; 12 nucleotides align to TRBD2. Germline values: CDR1 LGHNA, CDR2 YNFKEQ. The J segment lost 5 bases and the V segment lost 0 bases, leaving 7 bases of the junction unmatched. This CDR3 spans 17 amino acids. CDR3 sequence (DNA): TGTGCCAGCAGCCAAGAACCTAGCGGGGGGGCCCGGGAGACCCAGTACTTC. The encoded protein is CASSQEPSGGARETQYF.

This clone has only one observation. The gene calls are TRBV19 and TRBJ2-7, with no clear D. Trimming stripped 5 bases from V and 1 base from J, with 12 bases between. Germline-derived CDR1 and CDR2 are LNHDA and SQIVND (reference sequence). There are 14 residues in the CDR3. The chain's CDR3 is CASSPQITSYEQYF. CDR3 in DNA: TGTGCCAGTAGTCCACAAATAACTTCCTACGAGCAGTACTTC.

The rearrangement joins TRBV19 to TRBJ2-7; 7 bases align to TRBD2. V was pared by 5 bases and J by 2 bases, with 0 bases of the junction left unmatched. The CDR3 loop spans 12 amino acids. Per the germline V gene, CDR1 is LNHDA and CDR2 is SQIVND (reference sequence). The CDR3 is CASSAGAYEQYF. The CDR3 DNA reads TGTGCCAGTAGTGCGGGGGCCTACGAGCAGTACTTC.

V gene TRBV2 combines with J gene TRBJ2-7, with a tentative D call TRBD1 (6 bases). The CDR3 is 11 residues long. V lost 10 bases, J lost 6 bases, and 13 bases lay in between. The germline V gene has CDR1 SNHLY and CDR2 FYNNEI. The CDR3 DNA reads TGTGCCACAACAGGGTCTACCGAGCAGTACTTC. Its translation: CATTGSTEQYF. The whole variable domain, remainder taken from reference TRBV2 and TRBJ2-7, is EPEVTQTPSHQVTQMGQEVILRCVPISNHLYFYWYRQILGQKVEFLVSFYNNEISEKSEIFDDQFSVERPDGSNFTLKIRSTKLEDSAMYFCATTGSTEQYFGPGTRLTVT.

The chain couples TRBV19 to TRBJ1-3; D is uncertain. Germline loops: CDR1 LNHDA, CDR2 SQIVND (reference sequence). The CDR3 is 14 residues long. V dropped 7 bases and J dropped 0 bases, with 10 bases sitting between them. CDR3 nucleotide sequence: TGTGCCAGTACCGTCGACAACTCTGGAAACACCATATATTTT. Its translation is CASTVDNSGNTIYF. Using reference TRBV19 and TRBJ1-3 for the parts outside the CDR3, the full variable domain is DGGITQSPKYLFRKEGQNVTLSCEQNLNHDAMYWYRQDPGQGLRLIYYSQIVNDFQKGDIAEGYSVSREKKESFPLTVTSAQKNPTAFYLCASTVDNSGNTIYFGEGSWLTVV.

This sequence joins TRBV4-1 and TRBJ2-5; 10 bases map to TRBD2. With V trimmed by 0 bases and J by 6 bases, 10 bases remained unmatched. The CDR3 totals 17 residues. CDR1 and CDR2 from the germline V gene are MGHRA and YSYEKL. In nucleotides, the CDR3 is TGCGCCAGCAGCCAAGACCCAGCGGGGGGGCTGGGTAAGACCCAGTACTTC. Translation: CASSQDPAGGLGKTQYF.

V is TRBV7-2 and J is TRBJ2-3, with D hard to call. Trimming left V 7 bases short and J 5 bases short, with 7 bases between. Germline CDR1 and CDR2: SGHTA and FQGNSA. The CDR3 length is 11 residues. CDR3 nucleotides: TGTGCCAGCACCCCGGGAGATACGCAGTATTTT. It codes for CASTPGDTQYF.

The chain joins TRBV30 to TRBJ2-3; D remains ambiguous. CDR3 length equals 14 residues. Trimming stripped 0 bases from V and 4 bases from J, with 11 bases between. Germline-derived CDR1 and CDR2 are GTSNPN and SVGIG (reference sequence). The CDR3 loop reads CAWSVSLPPDTQYF. The CDR3 DNA reads TGTGCCTGGAGTGTAAGTCTGCCGCCAGATACGCAGTATTTT.

This chain links TRBV7-6 with TRBJ2-2; 9 nucleotides align to TRBD2. V gave up 5 bases and J gave up 5 bases; unmatched junction bases: 12. The CDR3 is 17 amino acids. The germline V gene encodes CDR1 SGHVS and CDR2 FNYEAQ. CDR3 region: CASSLSTSGSSTGELFF. Written as DNA, the CDR3 is TGTGCCAGCAGCCTCTCCACTAGCGGGTCCAGTACCGGGGAGCTGTTTTTT.